The 28 T cell receptor beta chains below come from one sample, sequenced in a study of blood T cell repertoires in COVID-19. Clones were read by immunoSEQ multiplex PCR, and TCRdb kept only the in-frame ones, dropping some. The sample has around 300,000 clones, 75% to 90% seen once. The sample comprised peripheral blood. All receptors derive from a woman aged 30 to 39 with active or convalescent COVID-19.

This clone came up a few times. The V call is TRBV29-1, the J call TRBJ1-1; D possibly corresponds to TRBD1 (5 bases). The CDR3 sequence is 13 residues long. Germline loops: CDR1 SQVTM, CDR2 ANQGSEA. As DNA, the CDR3 is TGCACCCTGTGGGCAGGGTGGGACACTGAAGCTTTCTTT. This encodes CTLWAGWDTEAFF. The full variable domain, in which reference TRBV29-1 and TRBJ1-1 provide the parts outside the CDR3, is SAVISQKPSRDICQRGTSLTIQCQVDSQVTMMFWYRQQPGQSLTLIATANQGSEATYESGFVIDKFPISRPNLTFSTLTVSNMSPEDSSIYLCTLWAGWDTEAFFGQGTRLTVV.

The CDR3 here is CASRPEPGQGGVNTEAFF. The CDR3 DNA sequence: TGCGCCAGCAGACCCGAACCGGGACAGGGAGGGGTAAACACTGAAGCTTTCTTT. The V gene is TRBV5-1, the J gene TRBJ1-1; 9 nucleotides line up with TRBD1. V lost 5 bases to trimming and J lost 2 bases; unmatched junction nucleotides: 16. The germline CDR1 and CDR2 sequences are SGHRS and YFSETQ. This CDR3 contains 18 residues.

The chain has TRBV6-4 and TRBJ2-3; 11 bases are a match to TRBD2. Germline trimming cut 2 bases from V and 7 bases from J; bases unmatched to any gene: 8. The CDR3 contains 16 residues. In germline, CDR1 is MRHNA, CDR2 SNTAGT. The CDR3 sequence: CASSDTATSGVNTQYF. The CDR3 DNA is TGTGCCAGCAGTGACACAGCGACTAGCGGGGTAAATACGCAGTATTTT.

This chain links TRBV30 with TRBJ2-1; 9 bases line up with TRBD1. Germline CDR1 GTSNPN, CDR2 SVGIG (reference sequence). The ends lost 3 bases at V and 7 bases at J; junction bases unmatched: 10. The CDR3 is made up of 15 amino acids. The CDR3 loop reads CAWRNRDREYNEQFF. In DNA form, the CDR3 reads TGTGCCTGGAGAAACCGGGACAGGGAGTATAATGAGCAGTTCTTC. Combining the CDR3 with reference TRBV30 and TRBJ2-1 gives the whole variable domain SQTIHQWPATLVQPVGSPLSLECTVEGTSNPNLYWYRQAAGRGLQLLFYSVGIGQISSEVPQNLSASRPQDRQFILSSKKLLLSDSGFYLCAWRNRDREYNEQFFGPGTRLTVL.

J is TRBJ2-7 and V is TRBV6-1, with 10 bases fitting TRBD2. J lost 6 bases, V lost 3 bases, and 2 bases had no gene match. The CDR3 covers 13 residues. Germline CDR1 and CDR2: MNHNS and SASEGT. CDR3 DNA: TGTGCCAGCAGTGAGAGCGGGGGGGCCGAGCAGTACTTC. This codes for CASSESGGAEQYF.

There are a few counts of this clone. The CDR3 DNA is TGTGCCACCAGCCCCGACAGGAGCTCTGGAAACACCATATATTTT. Amino acids: CATSPDRSSGNTIYF. The chain recombines TRBV15 with TRBJ1-3, with TRBD1 as a possible D gene (6 bases). The CDR3 spans 15 residues. Germline assignment: CDR1 LNHNV and CDR2 YYDKDF (reference sequence). Trimming took off 5 bases at V and 0 bases at J, with 11 bases between the two ends.

The J gene is TRBJ1-1, the V gene TRBV7-9; the D is unclear. Germline V CDR1 and CDR2: SEHNR, FQNEAQ (reference sequence). Between the trimmed V and J ends, which lost 2 bases and 1 base, there was a span of 8 bases. This CDR3 is 14 amino acids long. Written as DNA, the CDR3 is TGTGCCAGCAGCTTAACCCCAGGGAACACTGAAGCTTTCTTT. Its translation: CASSLTPGNTEAFF.

The chain is built from TRBV14 and TRBJ1-1, with 7 nucleotides matching TRBD1. CDR1 and CDR2 (germline): SGHDN, FVKESK. J lost 0 bases, V lost 2 bases, and 3 bases had no gene match. The CDR3 length is 15 residues. CDR3 sequence reads: CASSQLTGVNTEAFF. CDR3 nucleotide sequence: TGTGCCAGCAGCCAACTAACAGGGGTGAACACTGAAGCTTTCTTT.

The rearrangement joins TRBV4-3 to TRBJ1-4; a weak D match, TRBD1 (6 bases). With 6 bases removed from V and 0 bases from J, the gap between germline ends came to 17 bases. The length of the CDR3 is 17 residues. The V gene's germline CDR1 is LGHNA and CDR2 YSLEER. CDR3 bases: TGCGCCAGCAGTCGGGACATCTGGGCTGCAACTAATGAAAAACTGTTTTTT. Its protein product is CASSRDIWAATNEKLFF.

This clone came up a few times. V gene TRBV5-4 combines with J gene TRBJ1-4; TRBD1 aligns across 8 bases. After removal of 4 bases from V and 8 bases from J, the junction contained 10 bases not matched to a gene. The germline V gene encodes CDR1 SGHNT and CDR2 YYREEE (reference sequence). The CDR3 covers 15 residues. CDR3 DNA: TGTGCCAGCAGCGCCCGGACAGGGATTGGGGAAAAACTGTTTTTT. Protein product: CASSARTGIGEKLFF.

The J gene is TRBJ1-5, the V gene TRBV19; 7 bases match TRBD1. Germline V gives CDR1 LNHDA, CDR2 SQIVND (reference sequence). This CDR3 spans 13 amino acids. The junction had 13 bases not matched to a gene; V was cut back by 8 bases and J by 12 bases. DNA for the CDR3: TGTGCCAGTTCCCTTACAGGGGCGATGGACCAGCATTTT. Translating it yields CASSLTGAMDQHF. Using reference TRBV19 and TRBJ1-5 for the parts outside the CDR3, the full variable domain is DGGITQSPKYLFRKEGQNVTLSCEQNLNHDAMYWYRQDPGQGLRLIYYSQIVNDFQKGDIAEGYSVSREKKESFPLTVTSAQKNPTAFYLCASSLTGAMDQHFGDGTRLSIL.

This clone is a singleton in its sample. The chain carries TRBV19 and TRBJ2-1; 8 nucleotides agree with TRBD2. The CDR3 sequence is 15 residues long. Losses at the gene ends were 4 bases for V and 5 bases for J; bases not matched to a gene: 7. Germline assignment: CDR1 LNHDA and CDR2 SQIVND (reference sequence). CDR3 residues: CASSTAGGHHNEQFF. As DNA, the CDR3 is TGTGCCAGTAGTACGGCGGGGGGTCATCACAATGAGCAGTTCTTC.

This clone was detected only once. The V and J genes are TRBV19 and TRBJ1-5; D ambiguous. Looked up from germline, CDR1 is LNHDA and CDR2 is SQIVND (reference sequence). V lost 1 base, J lost 0 bases, and 10 bases lay in between. This CDR3 has 16 amino acids. The DNA for the CDR3 is TGTGCCAGTAGTATAGGAGGGATGTATAGCAATCAGCCCCAGCATTTT. Protein: CASSIGGMYSNQPQHF.

The genes are TRBV9 and TRBJ2-3; 9 bases match TRBD1. Germline assignment: CDR1 SGDLS and CDR2 YYNGEE. Germline trimming cut 2 bases from V and 2 bases from J; bases unmatched to any gene: 3. The CDR3 extends over 15 amino acids. CDR3 loop: CASSVGQGFTDTQYF. CDR3 DNA sequence: TGTGCCAGCAGCGTGGGACAGGGATTCACAGATACGCAGTATTTT.

The chain uses TRBV6-2 or TRBV6-3 and TRBJ2-4, with TRBD1 as a possible D gene (5 bases). V was trimmed by 2 bases and J by 0 bases, leaving 11 bases between them. The CDR3 is 16 amino acids. Looked up from germline, CDR1 is MNHEY and CDR2 is SVGEGT. The CDR3 loop is CASSYRGQLAKNIQYF. CDR3 coding DNA: TGTGCCAGCAGTTACAGGGGCCAGCTAGCCAAAAACATTCAGTACTTC.

V and J are TRBV20-1 and TRBJ1-1; the match to TRBD1 covers 8 bases. CDR1 DFQATT and CDR2 SNEGSKA come from the germline V gene (reference sequence). V lost 6 bases to trimming and J lost 4 bases; unmatched junction nucleotides: 10. This CDR3 has 14 amino acids. CDR3 nucleotide sequence: TGCAGTGCAAGTCGACAGGGGACGGGCACTGAAGCTTTCTTT. Amino acids: CSASRQGTGTEAFF.

This clone was counted a few times. V usage is TRBV7-3 and J usage is TRBJ2-2, with D unclear. The V end lost 3 bases, the J end lost 8 bases, and 13 bases lay between the germline ends. This CDR3 has 14 amino acids. The V gene's germline CDR1 is SGHTA and CDR2 FQGTGA. The CDR3 DNA reads as TGTGCCAGCAGCTTTACGGCGGAGAAGGGGGAGCTGTTTTTT. It translates to CASSFTAEKGELFF. The variable domain in full, with the rest retrieved from reference TRBV7-3 and TRBJ2-2, is GAGVSQTPSNKVTEKGKYVELRCDPISGHTALYWYRQSLGQGPEFLIYFQGTGAADDSGLPNDRFFAVRPEGSVSTLKIQRTERGDSAVYLCASSFTAEKGELFFGEGSRLTVL.

The V and J genes are TRBV2 and TRBJ2-5; D is possibly TRBD2 (6 bases). The CDR3 covers 14 residues. V lost 1 base and J lost 5, with 11 bases in between. Germline CDR1 and CDR2: SNHLY and FYNNEI. The CDR3 sequence: CASSEVWGRETQYF. The CDR3 coding sequence is TGTGCCAGCAGTGAAGTGTGGGGGAGGGAGACCCAGTACTTC.

The chain recombines TRBV5-4 with TRBJ2-2; 7 bases fit TRBD1. The CDR3 spans 13 residues. Germline V gives CDR1 SGHNT, CDR2 YYREEE (reference sequence). The ends lost 4 bases at V and 6 bases at J; junction bases unmatched: 3. CDR3 residues: CASSPGQAGELFF. In DNA form, the CDR3 reads TGTGCCAGCAGCCCAGGACAGGCCGGGGAGCTGTTTTTT.

The CDR3 sequence: CAWSLRDGHNSPLHF. CDR3 coding DNA: TGTGCCTGGAGCCTGCGGGACGGGCATAATTCACCCCTCCACTTT. The chain links TRBV30 to TRBJ1-6; tentative D call: TRBD1 (5 bases). Germline V CDR1 and CDR2: GTSNPN, SVGIG (reference sequence). The CDR3 length is 15 residues. V was shortened by 3 bases and J by 5 bases, with 14 bases between the two germline ends.

This clone was detected only once. This sequence joins TRBV5-4 and TRBJ2-1; 9 nucleotides match TRBD1. Looked up from germline, CDR1 is SGHNT and CDR2 is YYREEE (reference sequence). CDR3 length equals 14 residues. V trimming: 3 bases; J trimming: 3 bases; junction bases outside the gene matches: 1. This chain's CDR3 is CASSSTGGYNEQFF. The DNA of the CDR3 is TGTGCCAGCAGCTCGACAGGGGGCTACAATGAGCAGTTCTTC. Supplemented by reference TRBV5-4 and TRBJ2-1, the full variable domain reads ETGVTQSPTHLIKTRGQQVTLRCSSQSGHNTVSWYQQALGQGPQFIFQYYREEENGRGNFPPRFSGLQFPNYSSELNVNALELDDSALYLCASSSTGGYNEQFFGPGTRLTVL.

The V and J genes are TRBV18 and TRBJ1-6; D gene ambiguous. The CDR3 consists of 15 residues. Trimming removed 6 bases at V and 3 bases at J, with 12 bases between. Germline values: CDR1 KGHSH, CDR2 LQKENI. This chain's CDR3 is CASSTDPGYNSPLHF. CDR3 sequence (DNA): TGTGCCAGCTCCACAGACCCAGGCTATAATTCACCCCTCCACTTT. Full variable domain (missing parts from reference TRBV18 and TRBJ1-6): NAGVMQNPRHLVRRRGQEARLRCSPMKGHSHVYWYRQLPEEGLKFMVYLQKENIIDESGMPKERFSAEFPKEGPSILRIQQVVRGDSAAYFCASSTDPGYNSPLHFGNGTRLTVT.

V gene TRBV6-5 combines with J gene TRBJ1-6; 7 nucleotides line up with TRBD1. V shed 6 bases and J 10 bases; nucleotides not matched to a gene: 6. The CDR3 contains 13 residues. CDR1 MNHEY and CDR2 SVGAGI come from the germline V gene. CDR3 DNA sequence: TGTGCCAGCAGCCACAGGGGACGATCACCCCTCCACTTT. Its translation is CASSHRGRSPLHF.

This clone has just one count. The CDR3, as DNA: TGTGCCACCAGGCGGACAGGGGACTATGGCTACACCTTC. It codes for CATRRTGDYGYTF. This chain uses TRBV15 with TRBJ1-2; 9 nucleotides line up with TRBD1. Trimming at V came to 6 bases and at J to 3 bases, leaving 2 bases not matched to a gene. The CDR3 is 13 residues long. Germline lookup yields CDR1 LNHNV and CDR2 YYDKDF (reference sequence).

The chain uses TRBV5-4 and TRBJ2-5; TRBD2 might be the D (6 bases). The V gene's germline CDR1 is SGHNT and CDR2 YYREEE (reference sequence). This CDR3 has 15 residues. V was pared by 0 bases and J by 4 bases, with 13 bases between. CDR3 protein: CASSLGGGAGETQYF. The CDR3 DNA is TGTGCCAGCAGCTTGGGGGGCGGGGCGGGAGAGACCCAGTACTTC.

V and J are TRBV6-5 and TRBJ2-7; possible D gene TRBD2, 5 bases. The CDR3 covers 13 residues. Between the trimmed V and J ends, which lost 2 bases and 7 bases, there was a span of 12 bases. Germline V gives CDR1 MNHEY, CDR2 SVGAGI. The CDR3 DNA reads TGTGCCAGCAGTTACGGGCCAAGAGGGGAGCAGTACTTC. Encoded protein: CASSYGPRGEQYF.

This clone was observed once. V usage is TRBV27 and J usage is TRBJ1-5, with TRBD1 matching 8 bases. Losses at the gene ends were 2 bases for V and 0 bases for J; bases not matched to a gene: 18. The germline CDR1 and CDR2 sequences are MNHEY and SMNVEV (reference sequence). The CDR3 consists of 21 residues. In DNA, the CDR3 is TGTGCCAGCAGTTTAAAAGCTTTCGGGACAGGCATATGGAATAGCAATCAGCCCCAGCATTTT. This sequence encodes CASSLKAFGTGIWNSNQPQHF.

The CDR3 coding sequence is TGTGCCAGTAACGTCCTGGCGGCGGGACAGGGCACTACGGGGCAGTACTTC. This encodes CASNVLAAGQGTTGQYF. This chain links TRBV5-5 with TRBJ2-7, with 9 positions matching TRBD1. Germline loops: CDR1 SGHKS, CDR2 YYEKEE (reference sequence). With 8 bases clipped from V and 9 bases from J, the junction kept 24 bases outside the gene matches. This CDR3 comprises 17 residues.